This T cell receptor beta chain was sequenced for a study of beta chain features in type 1 diabetes. There are a few counts of this clone. The antigen is undetermined. The CDR3 has 15 residues. The V gene lost 1 base and the J gene lost 1 base, with 11 bases spanning the gap. The germline gives CDR1 SGHRS, CDR2 YFSETQ. General observations from the study: Patients with type 1 diabetes carried fewer insertions and had more deletions at their VDJ junctions.

Of the isolated RNA, all was reverse transcribed, and so the sequenced material was expressed TCRB transcripts. Average reads for naive, central memory and regulatory T cell samples were several million. Method: immunoSEQ multiplex PCR; TCRdb's copy keeps in-frame clones and lacks some. The table lists around 500,000 clones, 11% of them singletons. The sequenced sample was naive CD4+ T cells from blood. The rearrangement joins TRBV5-1 to TRBJ1-1, with a possible D match to TRBD1 (6 bases). The receptor was isolated from a woman younger than 35 in good health. CDR3 nucleotide sequence: TGCGCCAGCAGCTTGCTGGGGACACAGAACACTGAAGCTTTCTTT. Translating gives CASSLLGTQNTEAFF.